The 10 T cell receptor beta chains in this list originate from one sample, sequenced in a study of CD8 T cells in ankylosing spondylitis. Regarding the study as a whole: Within ankylosing spondylitis blood, a TCR beta motif made up of seven to nine highly homologous variants appeared to be characteristic.

TCRdb ran MiXCR on the 5' RACE reads and lists one entry per CDR3 protein. The sample carries hundreds of thousands of distinct CDR3 sequences, over 9.5% recorded once. These TCRs are of unknown antigen specificity. Sequencing was done on a sample of blood, either unsorted or a sorted T cell fraction (not recorded which). The receptors stem from a male donor with ankylosing spondylitis.

The table lists this clonotype with many counts. This chain links TRBV10-3 with TRBJ2-7; 8 nucleotides line up with TRBD1. Per germline, CDR1 ENHRY and CDR2 SYGVKD. V dropped 2 bases and J dropped 0; count of bases not matched to a gene: 3. The CDR3 covers 15 residues. This CDR3 reads CAISEPDRASYEQYF. In nucleotides, the CDR3 is TGTGCCATCAGTGAGCCGGACAGGGCCTCCTACGAGCAGTACTTC.

This clonotype was counted between two and nine times. The rearrangement uses TRBV5-1 and TRBJ2-5; D is uncertain. The V and J ends lost 9 bases and 2 bases respectively, with 20 bases between them. Germline V gene sequence: CDR1 SGHRS, CDR2 YFSETQ. The CDR3 is 15 residues long. CDR3 loop: CATSYLSPPQETQYF. The DNA for the CDR3 is TGCGCCACAAGCTATCTATCCCCCCCACAAGAGACCCAGTACTTC.

The V gene is TRBV2, the J gene TRBJ2-7, with 8 positions matching TRBD1. The CDR3 length is 16 residues. CDR1 and CDR2 from the germline V gene are SNHLY and FYNNEI. Unmatched junction bases numbered 8, after V lost 2 bases and J lost 2 bases. The CDR3 coding sequence is TGTGCCAGCAGTGAATCCTTCAGGGGGCTTACCTACGAGCAGTACTTC. As protein: CASSESFRGLTYEQYF. The full variable domain, rest sourced from reference TRBV2 and TRBJ2-7, is EPEVTQTPSHQVTQMGQEVILRCVPISNHLYFYWYRQILGQKVEFLVSFYNNEISEKSEIFDDQFSVERPDGSNFTLKIRSTKLEDSAMYFCASSESFRGLTYEQYFGPGTRLTVT.

This clonotype was observed a handful of times. This chain connects TRBV20-1 to TRBJ2-1; 7 nucleotides match TRBD2. CDR1 is DFQATT and CDR2 is SNEGSKA in the germline V gene (reference sequence). This CDR3 is 12 amino acids long. V lost 7 bases and J lost 2; bases outside the gene matches: 2. The CDR3 sequence: CSVSGAYNEQFF. CDR3 coding DNA: TGCAGTGTCAGCGGGGCCTACAATGAGCAGTTCTTC.

This clonotype has a count of ten or more. This sequence joins TRBV9 and TRBJ2-3, with 8 bases that match TRBD1. The CDR3 runs to 16 residues. Germline V lookup: CDR1 SGDLS, CDR2 YYNGEE. V lost 0 bases and J lost 6; bases outside the gene matches: 9. CDR3 sequence: CASSVADRAMADTQYF. CDR3 nucleotide sequence: TGTGCCAGCAGCGTAGCGGACAGGGCAATGGCCGATACGCAGTATTTT.

The chain is built from TRBV7-2 and TRBJ2-1; D unresolved. The V end lost 5 bases, the J end lost 4 bases, and 12 bases lay between the germline ends. The CDR3 covers 14 residues. Germline CDR1 and CDR2: SGHTA and FQGNSA. CDR3 region: CASSPSYLYNEQFF. CDR3 DNA: TGTGCCAGCAGCCCCTCTTACTTATACAATGAGCAGTTCTTC.

This chain joins TRBV20-1 and TRBJ2-6; D is perhaps TRBD1 (6 bases). With 5 bases removed from V and 3 bases from J, the gap between germline ends came to 11 bases. The CDR3 has 14 amino acids. In germline, CDR1 is DFQATT, CDR2 SNEGSKA (reference sequence). CDR3 loop: CSAEGEYGANVLTF. The DNA of the CDR3 is TGCAGTGCTGAGGGGGAGTATGGGGCCAACGTCCTGACTTTC.

Details on this clonotype: The junction departs from germline at one end; a sequencing error may be responsible. The chain links TRBV20-1 to TRBJ1-2; D is perhaps TRBD1 (5 bases). The CDR3 sequence is 9 residues long. Germline V lookup: CDR1 DFQATT, CDR2 SNEGSKA (reference sequence). CDR3 protein: CSGGRGYTF. The CDR3 DNA is TGTAGTGGGGGGAGAGGCTACACCTTC.

The chain is built from TRBV28 and TRBJ1-5; 9 nucleotides agree with TRBD1. The junction had 4 bases not matched to a gene; V was cut back by 2 bases and J by 2 bases. The germline V gene has CDR1 MDHEN and CDR2 SYDVKM. The length of the CDR3 is 16 residues. The CDR3 loop reads CASSLRDREGNQPQHF. CDR3 DNA sequence: TGTGCCAGCAGTTTACGGGACAGGGAAGGCAATCAGCCCCAGCATTTT. Looking up the rest from reference TRBV28 and TRBJ1-5 gives the full variable domain: DVKVTQSSRYLVKRTGEKVFLECVQDMDHENMFWYRQDPGLGLRLIYFSYDVKMKEKGDIPEGYSVSREKKERFSLILESASTNQTSMYLCASSLRDREGNQPQHFGDGTRLSIL.

This clonotype was counted many times. This chain uses TRBV20-1 with TRBJ2-3; TRBD2 agrees at 7 bases. The V and J ends lost 6 bases and 4 bases, in that order; junction bases with no gene match: 10. The CDR3 is 14 amino acids. Germline CDR1 reads DFQATT; CDR2 reads SNEGSKA (reference sequence). CDR3 amino acids: CSALFGGRPDTQYF. The CDR3 region has the DNA TGCAGTGCCCTCTTCGGCGGGAGACCAGATACGCAGTATTTT.